The 20 T cell receptor beta chains below come from one sample, sequenced in a study of post-analysis software for immune sequencing data. Unique-molecular-identifier-tagged TCR beta cDNA libraries were used. From the PCR reads, TCRdb called clonotypes with MiXCR, one entry per CDR3 protein. The sample holds hundreds of thousands of distinct CDR3 sequences; approximately 46% are singletons and the top ten take about 12%. Study-wide results and limits: In patients, roughly five TRBV segments were more frequent than in controls, with TRBV5-6, TRBV5-1 and TRBV20-1 among them.

The antigens these receptors bind are not known. The sample comprised blood. The source is a girl aged 5 to 17 with multiple sclerosis.

For this clonotype: Just one base apart from a much larger clone, this may be a read error. V gene TRBV10-3 combines with J gene TRBJ2-5; TRBD2 agrees at 14 bases. Germline values: CDR1 ENHRY, CDR2 SYGVKD. This CDR3 has 14 residues. The CDR3 here is CVRLAGGPGETQYF. The DNA of the CDR3 is TGTGTCAGACTAGCGGGAGGGCCGGGGGAGACCCAGTACTTC.

A few counts support this clonotype. The chain has TRBV2 and TRBJ2-2; TRBD1 agrees at 9 bases. Per the germline V gene, CDR1 is SNHLY and CDR2 is FYNNEI. Unmatched junction bases numbered 2, after V lost 6 bases and J lost 3 bases. The CDR3 has 14 amino acids. The CDR3 region has the DNA TGTGCCAGCAGATGGACAGGGGACACCGGGGAGCTGTTTTTT. Translated: CASRWTGDTGELFF.

The CDR3 region has the DNA TGCGCCAGCAGCCCGGGGCAGGGGACAACCTACGAGCAGTACTTC. Residues: CASSPGQGTTYEQYF. The V call is TRBV5-1, the J call TRBJ2-7, with D tentatively TRBD1 (6 bases). This CDR3 is 15 amino acids long. Germline CDR1 reads SGHRS; CDR2 reads YFSETQ. V was pared by 4 bases and J by 2 bases, with 16 bases between.

This clonotype was observed a few times. The chain couples TRBV5-6 to TRBJ2-7; 7 nucleotides agree with TRBD1. The CDR3 is made up of 15 amino acids. Germline V lookup: CDR1 SGHDT, CDR2 YYEEEE. V lost 4 bases to trimming and J lost 3 bases; unmatched junction nucleotides: 10. The CDR3 DNA sequence: TGTGCCAGCAGCCATCCCCGGACAGGACTCTACGAGCAGTACTTC. Translation gives CASSHPRTGLYEQYF. The whole variable domain, filled in from reference TRBV5-6 and TRBJ2-7, reads DAGVTQSPTHLIKTRGQQVTLRCSPKSGHDTVSWYQQALGQGPQFIFQYYEEEERQRGNFPDRFSGHQFPNYSSELNVNALLLGDSALYLCASSHPRTGLYEQYFGPGTRLTVT.

This rearrangement joins TRBV12-3 or TRBV12-4 to TRBJ1-1; tentatively, D is TRBD1 (6 bases). The CDR3 runs 14 residues. Trimming shortened V by 6 bases and J by 4 bases, and 15 bases separated the two germline ends. The chain's CDR3 is CASRQTGLATEAFF. Written as DNA, the CDR3 is TGTGCCAGCAGGCAGACAGGTCTCGCCACTGAAGCTTTCTTT.

The chain carries TRBV4-1 and TRBJ2-7, with 8 nucleotides matching TRBD1. Germline V gene lookup returns CDR1 MGHRA and CDR2 YSYEKL. With 4 bases clipped from V and 1 base from J, the junction kept 9 bases outside the gene matches. The CDR3 covers 16 residues. The chain's CDR3 is CASSPLRDRLSYEQYF. CDR3 coding DNA: TGCGCCAGCAGCCCCCTCCGGGACAGGTTATCCTACGAGCAGTACTTC.

V and J are TRBV28 and TRBJ2-2, with 8 bases identical to TRBD2. Losses at the gene ends were 8 bases for V and 5 bases for J; bases not matched to a gene: 10. The CDR3 covers 15 residues. CDR1 is MDHEN and CDR2 is SYDVKM in the germline V gene. The CDR3 DNA is TGTGCCAGCGGCGGGGGGACAACACGGACCGGGGAGCTGTTTTTT. Its translation is CASGGGTTRTGELFF.

The V call is TRBV5-1, the J call TRBJ2-4; D possibly corresponds to TRBD1 (6 bases). The J call may be mistaken, given a closer DNA end match to TRBJ2-7. Germline V gene sequence: CDR1 SGHRS, CDR2 YFSETQ. The CDR3 totals 15 residues. The CDR3 is CASSLTSGQHYEQYF. CDR3 coding DNA: TGCGCCAGCAGCTTGACCTCGGGACAACACTACGAGCAGTACTTC.

Only a few counts were recorded for this clonotype. This chain uses TRBV27 with TRBJ2-3; 8 nucleotides align to TRBD1. CDR3 length: 16 residues. Germline assignment: CDR1 MNHEY and CDR2 SMNVEV (reference sequence). V shed 6 bases and J 0 bases; nucleotides not matched to a gene: 8. This CDR3 reads CASRLTGERSTDTQYF. CDR3 bases: TGTGCCAGCAGGCTGACAGGGGAGAGAAGCACAGATACGCAGTATTTT.

The sample holds a few counts of this clonotype. The rearrangement links TRBV6-2 or TRBV6-3 to TRBJ1-5; possible D gene TRBD1, 5 bases. The ends were cut back, 2 bases at V and 0 bases at J, with 20 bases in the middle. Germline CDR1 and CDR2: MNHEY and SVGEGT. The CDR3 is 19 residues long. In DNA form, the CDR3 reads TGTGCCAGCAGTTACGAGCGCAGGCAGGGCGTCTATAGCAATCAGCCCCAGCATTTT. As protein: CASSYERRQGVYSNQPQHF.

This clonotype was detected a few times. The V and J genes are TRBV3-1 and TRBJ2-5; D might be TRBD1 (6 bases). CDR1 is LGHDT and CDR2 is YNNKEL in the germline V gene (reference sequence). The CDR3 sequence is 14 residues long. Trimming removed 1 base from V and 2 bases from J, with 8 bases in between. CDR3 sequence: CASSQAGVQETQYF. DNA for the CDR3: TGTGCCAGCAGCCAAGCAGGGGTGCAAGAGACCCAGTACTTC.

The rearrangement joins TRBV2 to TRBJ2-1; D unresolved. This CDR3 comprises 10 residues. Between the trimmed V and J ends, which lost 7 bases and 10 bases, there was a span of 8 bases. Germline-derived CDR1 and CDR2 are SNHLY and FYNNEI. CDR3 nucleotide sequence: TGTGCCAGCACCGTAGGGGAGCAGTTCTTC. It codes for CASTVGEQFF.

The chain employs TRBV14 and TRBJ2-3; 9 bases line up with TRBD2. V lost 0 bases and J lost 4; bases outside the gene matches: 5. The CDR3 runs to 16 residues. Germline-derived CDR1 and CDR2 are SGHDN and FVKESK. CDR3 nucleotide sequence: TGTGCCAGCAGCCAAGACCCTAGCGGGATTGCAGATACGCAGTATTTT. Its translation: CASSQDPSGIADTQYF.

This clonotype appeared a few times. CDR3 in DNA: TGCGCCAGCAGCTTCTTAGCGGGAGGTAGCTCCTACGAGCAGTACTTC. Protein: CASSFLAGGSSYEQYF. The V call is TRBV5-1, the J call TRBJ2-7; 10 positions agree with TRBD2. This CDR3 has 16 amino acids. CDR1 SGHRS and CDR2 YFSETQ come from the germline V gene. The ends lost 2 bases at V and 0 bases at J; junction bases unmatched: 5. Complete variable domain (other parts from reference TRBV5-1 and TRBJ2-7): KAGVTQTPRYLIKTRGQQVTLSCSPISGHRSVSWYQQTPGQGLQFLFEYFSETQRNKGNFPGRFSGRQFSNSRSEMNVSTLELGDSALYLCASSFLAGGSSYEQYFGPGTRLTVT.

This clonotype was counted a few times. The chain links TRBV10-3 to TRBJ1-1, with TRBD1 matching 8 bases. The CDR3 is 16 amino acids. Trimming took 4 bases from V and 1 from J; bases not matched to a gene: 8. Germline loops: CDR1 ENHRY, CDR2 SYGVKD. This CDR3 is CAISGGKGTGNTEAFF. The CDR3 DNA is TGTGCCATCAGTGGGGGCAAAGGGACAGGGAACACTGAAGCTTTCTTT.

The V and J genes are TRBV18 and TRBJ1-6; D remains ambiguous. V dropped 0 bases and J dropped 8 bases, with 2 bases sitting between them. The CDR3 loop spans 12 amino acids. In germline, CDR1 is KGHSH, CDR2 LQKENI. CDR3 nucleotide sequence: TGTGCCAGCTCACCACCGGATTCACCCCTCCACTTT. It yields the protein CASSPPDSPLHF.

The chain recombines TRBV7-2 with TRBJ2-1; 9 nucleotides match TRBD1. The CDR3 is 18 residues long. V shed 6 bases and J 8 bases; nucleotides not matched to a gene: 20. CDR1 is SGHTA and CDR2 is FQGNSA in the germline V gene. The CDR3 region has the DNA TGTGCCAGCAGATTTACAGGGGGCGCAACTAGCGTGGGGGATGAGCAGTTCTTC. Translated, it gives CASRFTGGATSVGDEQFF.

This clonotype occurred a few times. The genes are TRBV6-1 and TRBJ2-1; maybe TRBD2 (5 bases). V lost 7 bases and J lost 4, with 14 bases in between. This CDR3 comprises 14 residues. Germline CDR1 MNHNS, CDR2 SASEGT. CDR3 nucleotides: TGTGCCAGCAACCTAGCTTTCGGGTACAATGAGCAGTTCTTC. Translating gives CASNLAFGYNEQFF.

J is TRBJ2-7 and V is TRBV7-2; 7 nucleotides agree with TRBD2. Per the germline V gene, CDR1 is SGHTA and CDR2 is FQGNSA. The CDR3 length is 16 residues. Germline trimming cut 5 bases from V and 3 bases from J; bases unmatched to any gene: 13. The CDR3 DNA follows: TGTGCCAGCAGCGGCCGTTTGCGGGAGCCGGTCTACGAGCAGTACTTC. Amino acid sequence: CASSGRLREPVYEQYF.

V usage is TRBV27 and J usage is TRBJ2-1; 8 bases map to TRBD2. The germline V gene has CDR1 MNHEY and CDR2 SMNVEV (reference sequence). The CDR3 sequence is 15 residues long. Trimming at V came to 7 bases and at J to 3 bases, leaving 8 bases not matched to a gene. For the CDR3, the DNA is TGTGCCAGCACCACCCCCCGGGAGGGCTACAATGAGCAGTTCTTC. Its protein is CASTTPREGYNEQFF.